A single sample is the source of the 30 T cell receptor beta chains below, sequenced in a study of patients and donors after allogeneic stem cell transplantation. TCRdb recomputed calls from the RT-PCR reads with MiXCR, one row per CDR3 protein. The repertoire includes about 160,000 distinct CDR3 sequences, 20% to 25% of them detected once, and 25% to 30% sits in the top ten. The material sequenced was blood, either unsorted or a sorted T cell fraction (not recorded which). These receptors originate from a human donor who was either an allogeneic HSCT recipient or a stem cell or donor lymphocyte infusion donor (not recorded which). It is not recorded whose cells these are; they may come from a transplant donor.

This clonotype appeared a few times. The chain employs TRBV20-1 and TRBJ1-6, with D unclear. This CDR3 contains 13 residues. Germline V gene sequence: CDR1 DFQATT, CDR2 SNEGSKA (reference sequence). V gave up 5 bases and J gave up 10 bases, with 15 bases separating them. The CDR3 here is CSASALLDSPLHF. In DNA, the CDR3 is TGCAGTGCTTCTGCGCTCCTAGACTCACCCCTCCACTTT.

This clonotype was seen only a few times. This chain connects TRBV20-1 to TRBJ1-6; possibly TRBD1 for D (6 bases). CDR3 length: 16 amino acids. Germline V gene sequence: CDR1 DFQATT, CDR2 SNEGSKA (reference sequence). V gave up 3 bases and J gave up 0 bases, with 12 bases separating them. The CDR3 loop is CSASEGGSSYNSPLHF. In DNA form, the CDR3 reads TGCAGTGCTAGCGAAGGGGGAAGCTCCTATAATTCACCCCTCCACTTT.

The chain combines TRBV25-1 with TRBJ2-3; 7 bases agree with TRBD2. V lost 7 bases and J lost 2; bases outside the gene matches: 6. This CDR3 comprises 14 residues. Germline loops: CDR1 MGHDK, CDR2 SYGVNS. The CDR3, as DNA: TGTGCCAGCATGAAGGCGGGAGTCACAGATACGCAGTATTTT. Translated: CASMKAGVTDTQYF.

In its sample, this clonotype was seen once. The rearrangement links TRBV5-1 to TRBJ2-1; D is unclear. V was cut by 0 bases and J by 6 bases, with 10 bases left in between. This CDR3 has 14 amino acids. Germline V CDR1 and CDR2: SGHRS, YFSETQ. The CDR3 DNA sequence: TGCGCCAGCAGCTTGGTTGGTGTAGCCAATGAGCAGTTCTTC. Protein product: CASSLVGVANEQFF. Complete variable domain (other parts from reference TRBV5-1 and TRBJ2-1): KAGVTQTPRYLIKTRGQQVTLSCSPISGHRSVSWYQQTPGQGLQFLFEYFSETQRNKGNFPGRFSGRQFSNSRSEMNVSTLELGDSALYLCASSLVGVANEQFFGPGTRLTVL.

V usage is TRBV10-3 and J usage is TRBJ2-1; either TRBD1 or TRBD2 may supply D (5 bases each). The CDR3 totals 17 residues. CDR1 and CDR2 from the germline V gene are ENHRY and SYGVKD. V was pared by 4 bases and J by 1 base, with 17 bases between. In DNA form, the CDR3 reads TGTGCCATCAGTGGGAGAACCGGGGCCATATCCTACAATGAGCAGTTCTTC. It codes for CAISGRTGAISYNEQFF.

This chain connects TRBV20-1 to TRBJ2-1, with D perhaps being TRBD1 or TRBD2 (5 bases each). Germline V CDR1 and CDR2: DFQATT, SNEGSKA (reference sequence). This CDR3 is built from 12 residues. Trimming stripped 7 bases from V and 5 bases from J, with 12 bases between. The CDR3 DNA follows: TGCAGTGAGGCCAGGGAGAACAATGAGCAGTTCTTC. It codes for CSEARENNEQFF.

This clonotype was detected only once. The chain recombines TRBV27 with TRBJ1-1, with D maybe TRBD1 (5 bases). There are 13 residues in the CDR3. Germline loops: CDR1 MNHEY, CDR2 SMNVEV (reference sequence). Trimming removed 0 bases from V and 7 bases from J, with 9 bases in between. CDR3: CASSLSRGGEAFF. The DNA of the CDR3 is TGTGCCAGCAGTTTATCGCGGGGGGGTGAAGCTTTCTTT.

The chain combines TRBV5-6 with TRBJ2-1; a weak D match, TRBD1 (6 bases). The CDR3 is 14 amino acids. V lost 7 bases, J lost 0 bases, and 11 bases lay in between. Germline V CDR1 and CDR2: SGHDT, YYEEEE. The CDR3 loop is CASVGASSYNEQFF. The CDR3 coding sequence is TGTGCCAGCGTGGGGGCGAGCTCCTACAATGAGCAGTTCTTC.

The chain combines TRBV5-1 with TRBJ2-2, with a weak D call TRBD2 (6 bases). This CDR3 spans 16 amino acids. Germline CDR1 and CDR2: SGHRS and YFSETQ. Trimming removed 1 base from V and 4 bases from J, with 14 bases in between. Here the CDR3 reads CASSLTIAASTGELFF. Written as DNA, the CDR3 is TGCGCCAGCAGCTTGACGATAGCGGCGAGCACCGGGGAGCTGTTTTTT.

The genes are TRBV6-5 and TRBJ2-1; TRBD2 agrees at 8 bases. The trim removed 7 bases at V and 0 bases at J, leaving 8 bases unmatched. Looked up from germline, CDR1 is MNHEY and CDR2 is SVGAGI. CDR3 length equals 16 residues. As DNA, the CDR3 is TGTGCCAGCACGGCTAGCGGGCATAGCTCCTACAATGAGCAGTTCTTC. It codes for CASTASGHSSYNEQFF.

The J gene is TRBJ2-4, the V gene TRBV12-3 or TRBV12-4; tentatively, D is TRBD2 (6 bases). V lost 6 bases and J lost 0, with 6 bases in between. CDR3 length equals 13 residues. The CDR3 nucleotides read TGTGCCAGCAGGGGGGGAGCCAAAAACATTCAGTACTTC. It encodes CASRGGAKNIQYF.

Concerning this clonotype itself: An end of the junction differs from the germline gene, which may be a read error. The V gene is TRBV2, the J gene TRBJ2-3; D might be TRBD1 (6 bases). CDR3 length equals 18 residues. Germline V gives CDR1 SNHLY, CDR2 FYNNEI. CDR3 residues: CASSEATGWGHYTDTQYF. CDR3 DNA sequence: TGTGCCAGCAGCGAAGCGACAGGATGGGGCCACTACACAGATACGCAGTATTTT.

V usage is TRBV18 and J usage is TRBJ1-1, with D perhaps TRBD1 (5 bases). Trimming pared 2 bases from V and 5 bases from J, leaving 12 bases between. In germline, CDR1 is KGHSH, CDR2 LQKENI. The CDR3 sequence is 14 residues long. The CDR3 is CASSPMGGLTEAFF. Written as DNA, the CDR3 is TGTGCCAGCTCACCAATGGGGGGGTTAACTGAAGCTTTCTTT.

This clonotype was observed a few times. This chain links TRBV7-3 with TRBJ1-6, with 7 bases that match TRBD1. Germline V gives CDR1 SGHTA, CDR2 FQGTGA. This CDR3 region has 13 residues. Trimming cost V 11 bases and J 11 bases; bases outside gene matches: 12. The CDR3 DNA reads TGTGCCTCAAGACTCGGGACAGCTACACCCCTCCACTTT. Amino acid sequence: CASRLGTATPLHF.

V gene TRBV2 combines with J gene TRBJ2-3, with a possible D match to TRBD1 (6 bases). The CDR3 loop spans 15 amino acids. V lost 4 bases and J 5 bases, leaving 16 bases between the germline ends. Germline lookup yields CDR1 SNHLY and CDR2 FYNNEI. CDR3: CASSVLQTGLDTQYF. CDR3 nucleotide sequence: TGTGCCAGCAGTGTCCTTCAGACAGGTCTAGATACGCAGTATTTT.

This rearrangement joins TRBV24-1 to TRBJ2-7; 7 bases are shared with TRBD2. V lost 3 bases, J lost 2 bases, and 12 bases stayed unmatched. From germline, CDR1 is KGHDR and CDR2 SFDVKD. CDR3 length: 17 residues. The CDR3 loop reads CATSDAQIPGLTYEQYF. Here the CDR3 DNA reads TGTGCCACCAGTGATGCGCAAATCCCGGGACTAACCTACGAGCAGTACTTC.

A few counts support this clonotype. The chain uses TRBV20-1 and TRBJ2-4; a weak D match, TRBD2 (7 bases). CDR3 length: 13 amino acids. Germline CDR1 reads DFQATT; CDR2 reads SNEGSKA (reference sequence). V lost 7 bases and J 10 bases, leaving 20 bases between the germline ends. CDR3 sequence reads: CSVTTWRGLIQYF. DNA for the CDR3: TGCAGTGTCACGACTTGGCGGGGGCTAATTCAGTACTTC.

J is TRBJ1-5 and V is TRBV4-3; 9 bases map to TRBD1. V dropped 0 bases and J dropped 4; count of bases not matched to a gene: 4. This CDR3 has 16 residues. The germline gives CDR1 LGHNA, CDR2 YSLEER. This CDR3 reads CASSQDGTGLNQPQHF. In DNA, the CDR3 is TGCGCCAGCAGCCAAGATGGGACAGGGTTGAATCAGCCCCAGCATTTT.

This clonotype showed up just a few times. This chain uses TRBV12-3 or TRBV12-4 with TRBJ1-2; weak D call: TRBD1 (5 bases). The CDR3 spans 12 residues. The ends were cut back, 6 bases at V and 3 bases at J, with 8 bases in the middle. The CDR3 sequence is CASSEQDYGYTF. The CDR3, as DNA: TGTGCCAGCAGCGAACAGGACTATGGCTACACCTTC.

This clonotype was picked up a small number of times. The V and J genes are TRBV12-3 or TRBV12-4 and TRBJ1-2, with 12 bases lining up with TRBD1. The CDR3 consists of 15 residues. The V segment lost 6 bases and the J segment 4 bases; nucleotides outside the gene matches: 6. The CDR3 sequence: CASRPGQGAGYGYTF. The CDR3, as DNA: TGTGCCAGCAGGCCGGGACAGGGGGCGGGCTATGGCTACACCTTC.

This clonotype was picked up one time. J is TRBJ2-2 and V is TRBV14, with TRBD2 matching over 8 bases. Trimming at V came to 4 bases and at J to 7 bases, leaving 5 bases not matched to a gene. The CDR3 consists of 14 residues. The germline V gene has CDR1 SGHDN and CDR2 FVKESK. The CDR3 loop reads CASSPKTSVGELFF. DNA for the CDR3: TGTGCCAGCAGCCCAAAGACTAGCGTCGGGGAGCTGTTTTTT.

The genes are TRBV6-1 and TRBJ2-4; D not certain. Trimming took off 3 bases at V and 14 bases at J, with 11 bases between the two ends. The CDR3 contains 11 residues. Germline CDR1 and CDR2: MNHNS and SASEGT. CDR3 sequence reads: CASSDGDGEYF. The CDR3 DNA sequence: TGTGCCAGCAGTGATGGGGATGGCGAGTACTTC.

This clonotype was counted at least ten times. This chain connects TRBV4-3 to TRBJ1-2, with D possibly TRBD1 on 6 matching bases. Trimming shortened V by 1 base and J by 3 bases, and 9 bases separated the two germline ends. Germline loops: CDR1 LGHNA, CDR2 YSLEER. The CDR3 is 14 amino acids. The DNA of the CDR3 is TGCGCCAGCAGCCAAGGACAGGAGTACTATGGCTACACCTTC. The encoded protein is CASSQGQEYYGYTF.

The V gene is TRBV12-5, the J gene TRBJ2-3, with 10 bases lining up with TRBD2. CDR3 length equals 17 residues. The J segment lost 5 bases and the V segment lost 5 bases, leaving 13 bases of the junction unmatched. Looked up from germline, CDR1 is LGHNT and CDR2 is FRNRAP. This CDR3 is CASGPTLTSGDGDTQYF. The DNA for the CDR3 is TGTGCTAGTGGTCCTACCCTTACTAGCGGGGACGGAGATACGCAGTATTTT. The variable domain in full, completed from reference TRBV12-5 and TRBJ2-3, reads DARVTQTPRHKVTEMGQEVTMRCQPILGHNTVFWYRQTMMQGLELLAYFRNRAPLDDSGMPKDRFSAEMPDATLATLKIQPSEPRDSAVYFCASGPTLTSGDGDTQYFGPGTRLTVL.

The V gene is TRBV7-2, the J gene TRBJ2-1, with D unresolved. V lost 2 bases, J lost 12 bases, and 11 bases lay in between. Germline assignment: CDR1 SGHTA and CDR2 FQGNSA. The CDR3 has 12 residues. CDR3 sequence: CASSLIRMVQFF. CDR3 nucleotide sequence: TGTGCCAGCAGCTTAATTCGTATGGTGCAGTTCTTC.

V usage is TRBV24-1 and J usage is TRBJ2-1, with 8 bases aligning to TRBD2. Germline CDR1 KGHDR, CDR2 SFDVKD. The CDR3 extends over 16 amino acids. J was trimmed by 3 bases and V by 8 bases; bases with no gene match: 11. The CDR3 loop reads CATTYRSGEYYNEQFF. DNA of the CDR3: TGTGCCACCACCTACCGTAGCGGGGAGTACTACAATGAGCAGTTCTTC.

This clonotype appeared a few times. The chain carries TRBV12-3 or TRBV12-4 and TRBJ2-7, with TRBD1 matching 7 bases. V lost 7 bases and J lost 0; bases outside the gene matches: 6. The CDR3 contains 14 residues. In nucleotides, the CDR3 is TGTGCCAGCACCGTGACAGGGACCTCCTACGAGCAGTACTTC. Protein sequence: CASTVTGTSYEQYF.

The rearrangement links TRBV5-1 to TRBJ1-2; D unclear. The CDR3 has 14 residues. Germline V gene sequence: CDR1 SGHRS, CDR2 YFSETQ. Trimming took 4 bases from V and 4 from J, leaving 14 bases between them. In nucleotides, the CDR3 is TGCGCCAGCAGCACCCCGGGCCCTCCCTATGGCTACACCTTC. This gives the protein CASSTPGPPYGYTF.

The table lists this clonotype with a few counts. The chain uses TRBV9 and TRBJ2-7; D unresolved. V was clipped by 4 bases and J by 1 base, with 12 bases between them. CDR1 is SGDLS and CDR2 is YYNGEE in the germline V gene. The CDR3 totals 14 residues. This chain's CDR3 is CASSPRLGSYEQYF. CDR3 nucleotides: TGTGCCAGCAGCCCCAGGCTCGGATCCTACGAGCAGTACTTC.

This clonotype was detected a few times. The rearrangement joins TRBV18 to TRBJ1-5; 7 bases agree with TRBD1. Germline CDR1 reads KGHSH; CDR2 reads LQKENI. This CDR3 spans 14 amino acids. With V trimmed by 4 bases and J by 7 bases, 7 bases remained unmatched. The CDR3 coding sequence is TGTGCCAGCTCACTACGGACAGGAGAACAGCCCCAGCATTTT. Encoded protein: CASSLRTGEQPQHF.